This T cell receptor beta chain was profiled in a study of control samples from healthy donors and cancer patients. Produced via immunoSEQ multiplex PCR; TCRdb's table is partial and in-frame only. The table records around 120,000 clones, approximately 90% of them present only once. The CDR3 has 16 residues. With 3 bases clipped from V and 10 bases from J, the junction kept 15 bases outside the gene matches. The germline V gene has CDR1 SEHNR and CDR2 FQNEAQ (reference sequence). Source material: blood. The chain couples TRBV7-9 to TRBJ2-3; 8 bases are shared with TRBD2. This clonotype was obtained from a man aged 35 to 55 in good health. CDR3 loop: CASSFPAGSGTRPQYF. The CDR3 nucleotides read TGTGCCAGCAGCTTCCCCGCGGGTAGCGGGACAAGGCCGCAGTATTTT.